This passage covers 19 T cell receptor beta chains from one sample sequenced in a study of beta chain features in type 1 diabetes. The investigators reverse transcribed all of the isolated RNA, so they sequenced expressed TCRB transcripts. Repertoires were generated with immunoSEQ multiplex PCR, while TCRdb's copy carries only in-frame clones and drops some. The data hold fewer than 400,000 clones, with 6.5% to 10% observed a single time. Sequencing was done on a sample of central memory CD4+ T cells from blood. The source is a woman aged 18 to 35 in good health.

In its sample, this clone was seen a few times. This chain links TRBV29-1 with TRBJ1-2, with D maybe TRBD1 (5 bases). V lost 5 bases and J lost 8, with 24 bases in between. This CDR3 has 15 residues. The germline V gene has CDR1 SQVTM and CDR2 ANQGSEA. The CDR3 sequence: CSVPTTAGPPRGYTF. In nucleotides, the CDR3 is TGCAGCGTTCCCACGACAGCGGGGCCCCCGAGGGGCTACACCTTC.

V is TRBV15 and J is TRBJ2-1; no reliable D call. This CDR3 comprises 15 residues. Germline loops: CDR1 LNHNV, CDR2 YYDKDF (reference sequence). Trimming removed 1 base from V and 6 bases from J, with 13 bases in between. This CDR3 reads CATSRALDPFNEQFF. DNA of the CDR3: TGTGCCACCAGCAGAGCTCTAGACCCATTCAATGAGCAGTTCTTC. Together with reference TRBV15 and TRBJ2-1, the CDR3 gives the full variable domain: DAMVIQNPRYQVTQFGKPVTLSCSQTLNHNVMYWYQQKSSQAPKLLFHYYDKDFNNEADTPDNFQSRRPNTSFCFLDIRSPGLGDTAMYLCATSRALDPFNEQFFGPGTRLTVL.

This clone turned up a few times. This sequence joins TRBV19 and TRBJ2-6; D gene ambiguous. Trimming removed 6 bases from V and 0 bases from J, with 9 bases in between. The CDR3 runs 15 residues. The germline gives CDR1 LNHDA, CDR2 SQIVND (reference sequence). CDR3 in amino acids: CASSSQSSGANVLTF. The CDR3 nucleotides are TGTGCCAGTAGCTCACAGAGCTCTGGGGCCAACGTCCTGACTTTC.

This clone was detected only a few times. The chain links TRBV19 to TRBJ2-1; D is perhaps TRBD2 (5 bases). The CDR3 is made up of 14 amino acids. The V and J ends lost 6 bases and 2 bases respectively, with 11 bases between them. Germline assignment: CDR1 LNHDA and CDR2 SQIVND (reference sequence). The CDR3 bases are TGTGCCAGTAGGCCAGCGGTTGCCTACAATGAGCAGTTCTTC. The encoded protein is CASRPAVAYNEQFF.

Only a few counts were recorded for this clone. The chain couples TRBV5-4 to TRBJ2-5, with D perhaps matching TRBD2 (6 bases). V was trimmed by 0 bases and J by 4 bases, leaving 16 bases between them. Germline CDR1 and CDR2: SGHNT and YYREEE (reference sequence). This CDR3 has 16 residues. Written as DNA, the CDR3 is TGTGCCAGCAGCTTGGGGTCGCGGGACGGCCGAGAGACCCAGTACTTC. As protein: CASSLGSRDGRETQYF.

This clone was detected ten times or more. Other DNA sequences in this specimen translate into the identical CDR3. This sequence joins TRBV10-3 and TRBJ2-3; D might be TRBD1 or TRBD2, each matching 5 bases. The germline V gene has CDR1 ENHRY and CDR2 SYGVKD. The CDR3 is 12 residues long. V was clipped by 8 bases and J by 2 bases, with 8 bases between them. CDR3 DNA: TGTGCCATCGGGGGTTCCACAGATACGCAGTATTTT. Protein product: CAIGGSTDTQYF.

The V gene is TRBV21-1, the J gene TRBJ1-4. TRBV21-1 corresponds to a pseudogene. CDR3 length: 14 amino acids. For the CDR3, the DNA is TGTGCCAGCAGCAAAGAATGGGTGGATGAAAAACTGTTTTTT. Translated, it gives CASSKEWVDEKLFF.

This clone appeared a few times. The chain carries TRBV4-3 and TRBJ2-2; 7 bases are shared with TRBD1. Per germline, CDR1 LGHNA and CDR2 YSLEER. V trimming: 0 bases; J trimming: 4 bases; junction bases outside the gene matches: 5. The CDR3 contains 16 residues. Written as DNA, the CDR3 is TGCGCCAGCAGCCAAGAGGTGGGACAGCTCACCGGGGAGCTGTTTTTT. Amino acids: CASSQEVGQLTGELFF.

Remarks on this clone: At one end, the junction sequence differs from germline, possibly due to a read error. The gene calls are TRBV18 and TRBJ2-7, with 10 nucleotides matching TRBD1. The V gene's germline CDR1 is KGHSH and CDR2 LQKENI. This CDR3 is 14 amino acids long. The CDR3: CASAPGTGAYEQYF. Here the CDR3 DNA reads TGTGCCAGCGCACCAGGGACAGGGGCCTACGAGCAGTACTTC.

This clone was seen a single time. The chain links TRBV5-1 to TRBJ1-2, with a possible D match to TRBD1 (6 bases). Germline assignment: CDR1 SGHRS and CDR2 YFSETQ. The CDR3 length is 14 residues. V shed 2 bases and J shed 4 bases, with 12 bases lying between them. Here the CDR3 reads CASSLGDNLYGYTF. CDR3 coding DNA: TGCGCCAGCAGCTTAGGGGACAACCTCTATGGCTACACCTTC.

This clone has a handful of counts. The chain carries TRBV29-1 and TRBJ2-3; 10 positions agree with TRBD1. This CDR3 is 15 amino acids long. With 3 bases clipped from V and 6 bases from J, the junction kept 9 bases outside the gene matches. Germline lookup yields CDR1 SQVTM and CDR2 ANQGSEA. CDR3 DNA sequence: TGCAGCGTTGATGGGACCGGGACAGGGGTTGATACGCAGTATTTT. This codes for CSVDGTGTGVDTQYF.

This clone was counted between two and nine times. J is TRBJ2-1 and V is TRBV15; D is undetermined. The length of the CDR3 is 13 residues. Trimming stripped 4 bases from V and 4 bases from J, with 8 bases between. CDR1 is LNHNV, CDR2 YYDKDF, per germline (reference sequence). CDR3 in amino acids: CATSIDRYNEQFF. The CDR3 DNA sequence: TGTGCCACCAGCATAGACCGTTACAATGAGCAGTTCTTC.

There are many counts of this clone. The CDR3: CSVATGDYTEAFF. The DNA of the CDR3 is TGCAGCGTCGCAACAGGGGACTACACTGAAGCTTTCTTT. The V call is TRBV29-1, the J call TRBJ1-1; 7 nucleotides match TRBD1. The length of the CDR3 is 13 residues. Unmatched junction bases numbered 7, after V lost 6 bases and J lost 3 bases. Looked up from germline, CDR1 is SQVTM and CDR2 is ANQGSEA.

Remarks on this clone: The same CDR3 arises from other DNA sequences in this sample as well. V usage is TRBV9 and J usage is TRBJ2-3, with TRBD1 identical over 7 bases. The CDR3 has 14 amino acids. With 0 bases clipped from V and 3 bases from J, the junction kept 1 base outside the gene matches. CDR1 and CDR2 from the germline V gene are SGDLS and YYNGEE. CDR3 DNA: TGTGCCAGCAGCGTAGGACAGGGAACAGATACGCAGTATTTT. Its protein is CASSVGQGTDTQYF.

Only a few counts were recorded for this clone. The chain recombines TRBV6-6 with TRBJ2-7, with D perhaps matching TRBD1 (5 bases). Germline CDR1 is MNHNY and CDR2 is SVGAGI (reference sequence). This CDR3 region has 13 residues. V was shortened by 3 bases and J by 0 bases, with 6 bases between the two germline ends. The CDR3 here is CASSYDSSYEQYF. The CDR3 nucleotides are TGTGCCAGCAGTTATGACAGCTCCTACGAGCAGTACTTC.

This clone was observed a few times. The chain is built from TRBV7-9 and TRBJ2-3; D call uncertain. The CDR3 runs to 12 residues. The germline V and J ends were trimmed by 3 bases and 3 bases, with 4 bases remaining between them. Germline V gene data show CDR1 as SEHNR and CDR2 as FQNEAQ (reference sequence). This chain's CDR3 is CASSFYTDTQYF. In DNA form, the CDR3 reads TGTGCCAGCAGCTTCTATACAGATACGCAGTATTTT.

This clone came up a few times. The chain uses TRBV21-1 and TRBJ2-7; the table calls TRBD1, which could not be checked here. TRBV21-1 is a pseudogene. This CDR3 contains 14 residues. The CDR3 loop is CAGDRDSPGHEQYF. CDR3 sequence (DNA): TGTGCCGGGGATAGGGACAGCCCTGGACACGAGCAGTACTTC.

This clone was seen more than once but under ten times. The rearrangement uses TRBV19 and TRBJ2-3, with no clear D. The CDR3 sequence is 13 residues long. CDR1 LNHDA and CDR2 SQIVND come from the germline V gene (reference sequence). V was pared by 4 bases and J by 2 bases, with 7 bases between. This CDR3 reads CASSSVHTDTQYF. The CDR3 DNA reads TGTGCCAGTAGTAGCGTACACACAGATACGCAGTATTTT.

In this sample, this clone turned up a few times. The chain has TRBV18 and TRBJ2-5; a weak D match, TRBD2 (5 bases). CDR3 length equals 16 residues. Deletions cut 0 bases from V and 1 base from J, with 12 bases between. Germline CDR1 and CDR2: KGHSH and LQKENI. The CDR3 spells CASSPPNPLGQETQYF. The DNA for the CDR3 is TGTGCCAGCTCACCACCCAATCCACTAGGCCAAGAGACCCAGTACTTC.